This T cell receptor (beta chain) stems from a study of T cell responses to AZD1222 COVID-19 vaccine. On this clone itself: Its antigen is currently unknown.

The germline CDR1 and CDR2 sequences are SNHLY and FYNNEI. The CDR3 totals 11 residues. Deletions cut 5 bases from V and 2 bases from J, with 1 base between. Libraries were prepared by immunoSEQ multiplex PCR; TCRdb keeps only in-frame clonotypes and omits some of them. This sample has around 140,000 clones; roughly 92% occur once, and the top ten carry approximately 4.3%. Findings and caveats of the study: Nearly half of spike-specific TCRs reportedly target variant regions that are unmutated in the B.1.351 and B.1.1.7 variants. Repertoires were obtained only post-peak T cell response. Among those given AZD1222, only 6 or 7 were seropositive at baseline.

The TCR comes from an adult who received the AZD1222 COVID-19 vaccine. Sequencing was performed on peripheral blood, taken 28 days after the second AZD1222 dose. The chain couples TRBV2 to TRBJ2-1; D is uncertain. In DNA form, the CDR3 reads TGTGCCAGCAGTCCCTACAATGAGCAGTTCTTC. Translation: CASSPYNEQFF.